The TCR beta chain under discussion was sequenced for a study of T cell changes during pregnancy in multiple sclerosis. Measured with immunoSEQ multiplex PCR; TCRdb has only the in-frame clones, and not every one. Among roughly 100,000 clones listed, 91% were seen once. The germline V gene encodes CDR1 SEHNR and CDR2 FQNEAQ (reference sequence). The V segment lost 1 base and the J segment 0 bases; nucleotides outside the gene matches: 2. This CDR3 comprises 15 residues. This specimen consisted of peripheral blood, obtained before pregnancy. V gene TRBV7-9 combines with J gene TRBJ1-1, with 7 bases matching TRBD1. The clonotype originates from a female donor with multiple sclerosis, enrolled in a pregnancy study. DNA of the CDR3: TGTGCCAGCAGCTTAGGGGACAGAATGAACACTGAAGCTTTCTTT. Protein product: CASSLGDRMNTEAFF.